Listed below are T cell receptor beta chains from one sample, sequenced in a study of blood T cell repertoires in COVID-19. Profiling relied on immunoSEQ multiplex PCR, and the TCRdb table lists in-frame clones only, not all of them. The sample consists of fewer than 250,000 clones, 83% of them appearing once. Specimen: peripheral blood. Source of these receptors: a woman between 45 and 65 years old with acute or convalescent COVID-19. Both conserved end residues are part of each CDR3.

J gene: TRBJ2-1
V gene: TRBV19
CDR3 protein: CASSIPGGNEQFF

J gene: TRBJ2-7
V gene: TRBV5-1
CDR3 protein: CASRTSGYLDEQYF

J gene: TRBJ1-4
V gene: TRBV29-1
CDR3 protein: CSVALTGRYEKLFF

J gene: TRBJ2-7
V gene: TRBV6-5
CDR3 protein: CASRPGESLGQYF

J gene: TRBJ2-3
V gene: TRBV10-3
CDR3 protein: CAISEFGTSGNTDTQYF

J gene: TRBJ2-7
V gene: TRBV3-1/TRBV3-2
CDR3 protein: CASSPRGTFTSISYEQYF

J gene: TRBJ1-3
V gene: TRBV18
CDR3 protein: CASSPPSLSSGNTIYF

J gene: TRBJ1-2
V gene: TRBV5-1
CDR3 protein: CASSLTWTGDGGSYGYTF

J gene: TRBJ1-5
V gene: TRBV9
CDR3 protein: CASSVGQGFHQPQHF

J gene: TRBJ2-1
V gene: TRBV4-2
CDR3 protein: CASSHRLAGGANEQFF

J gene: TRBJ2-2
V gene: TRBV12-5
CDR3 protein: CASGFGLAGVLQNTGELFF

J gene: TRBJ2-2
V gene: TRBV18
CDR3 protein: CASSPPGGRYTGELFF

J gene: TRBJ2-2
V gene: TRBV24-1
CDR3 protein: CATSDFAGGNTGELFF

J gene: TRBJ2-1
V gene: TRBV9
CDR3 protein: CASSDNRGGLAGGEQFF

J gene: TRBJ1-4
V gene: TRBV3-1/TRBV3-2
CDR3 protein: CASSQGGGNEKLFF

J gene: TRBJ1-3
V gene: TRBV4-1
CDR3 protein: CASSQEERTGNTIYF

J gene: TRBJ2-7
V gene: TRBV6-5
CDR3 protein: CASSFPAGGSYEQYF

J gene: TRBJ2-1
V gene: TRBV3-1/TRBV3-2
CDR3 protein: CASGKTTSGRASGEQFF

J gene: TRBJ2-3
V gene: TRBV24-1
CDR3 protein: CATAEGQGLTDTQYF

J gene: TRBJ2-3
V gene: TRBV21-1
CDR3 protein: CASSKEGGATDTQYF

J gene: TRBJ2-1
V gene: TRBV29-1
CDR3 protein: CSARGTSGHNEQFF

J gene: TRBJ1-4
V gene: TRBV6-5
CDR3 protein: CASRTGGTNEKLFF

J gene: TRBJ1-2
V gene: TRBV5-1
CDR3 protein: CASSLVRTGGAYGYTF

J gene: TRBJ2-2
V gene: TRBV18
CDR3 protein: CASSPSRGQVEELFF

J gene: TRBJ1-5
V gene: TRBV28
CDR3 protein: CASSPTGGGQPQHF

J gene: TRBJ2-1
V gene: TRBV27
CDR3 protein: CASSDRGLLANEQFF

J gene: TRBJ2-7
V gene: TRBV18
CDR3 protein: CASSPGGTSYEQYF

J gene: TRBJ1-1
V gene: TRBV7-9
CDR3 protein: CASSSPQGAGTEAFF

J gene: TRBJ2-7
V gene: TRBV28
CDR3 protein: CASTSGRANEQYF

J gene: TRBJ2-2
V gene: TRBV4-2
CDR3 protein: CASSPFPLAGAGGELFF

J gene: TRBJ2-7
V gene: TRBV27
CDR3 protein: CASSRLGEAYEQYF

J gene: TRBJ2-3
V gene: TRBV6-5
CDR3 protein: CASTKGVWADTQYF

J gene: TRBJ2-2
V gene: TRBV6-6
CDR3 protein: CASSPTSGGGTGELFF

J gene: TRBJ2-5
V gene: TRBV7-9
CDR3 protein: CASSHELTQYF

J gene: TRBJ1-2
V gene: TRBV20-1
CDR3 protein: CSASTQGNYGYTF

J gene: TRBJ2-5
V gene: TRBV3-1/TRBV3-2
CDR3 protein: CASSPGLAGQEAQYF

J gene: TRBJ1-2
V gene: TRBV5-4
CDR3 protein: CASSPGQEDGYTF

J gene: TRBJ1-1
V gene: TRBV6-6
CDR3 protein: CASSHRDNLNTEAFF

J gene: TRBJ2-6
V gene: TRBV18
CDR3 protein: CASSPDGPGSGANVLTF

J gene: TRBJ1-4
V gene: TRBV2
CDR3 protein: CASSELRPLIGLVLFF

J gene: TRBJ1-1
V gene: TRBV5-1
CDR3 protein: CASSLGSGLNTEAFF

J gene: TRBJ1-1
V gene: TRBV24-1
CDR3 protein: CATSDPGTGNTEAFF

J gene: TRBJ2-1
V gene: TRBV27
CDR3 protein: CASSSLNEQFF

J gene: TRBJ1-6
V gene: TRBV2
CDR3 protein: CASSEAKSVRGSSPLHF

J gene: TRBJ2-7
V gene: TRBV28
CDR3 protein: CASSGLEGTYEQYF

J gene: TRBJ2-2
V gene: TRBV2
CDR3 protein: CASSAEGATGELFF

J gene: TRBJ2-7
V gene: TRBV18
CDR3 protein: CASSQAPPSYEQYF

J gene: TRBJ1-2
V gene: TRBV28
CDR3 protein: CASSPTGDGYGYTF

J gene: TRBJ1-5
V gene: TRBV30
CDR3 protein: CAWSIWAGGDQPQHF

J gene: TRBJ2-5
V gene: TRBV27
CDR3 protein: CASSLTGAGTYQETQYF

J gene: TRBJ2-7
V gene: TRBV6-5
CDR3 protein: CASSPGQGLYEQYF

J gene: TRBJ2-5
V gene: TRBV10-3
CDR3 protein: CAISEQGGGKETQYF

J gene: TRBJ2-3
V gene: TRBV5-1
CDR3 protein: CASSFGTGATDTQYF

J gene: TRBJ2-2
V gene: TRBV30
CDR3 protein: CAWSVGIWGAGELFF